Following are 25 T cell receptor beta chains from one sample sequenced in a study of T cells in localized non-small cell lung cancer. Repertoires were generated with immunoSEQ multiplex PCR, while TCRdb's copy carries only in-frame clones and drops some. Of more than 20,000 clones in the sample, about nine tenths were seen once. This specimen was PBMCs, taken before any cancer treatment. Receptors were obtained from a man aged 40 to 75 with stage II squamous cell lung carcinoma.

The V call is TRBV7-6, the J call TRBJ2-7; D ambiguous. Germline V gene lookup returns CDR1 SGHVS and CDR2 FNYEAQ. The CDR3 is made up of 16 amino acids. V lost 5 bases, J lost 6 bases, and 23 bases lay in between. In DNA, the CDR3 is TGTGCCAGCAGCGCAGCCCCGGGTCGGGCAGCTGGCGAGCAGTACTTC. As protein: CASSAAPGRAAGEQYF.

The rearrangement links TRBV10-3 to TRBJ2-3; 10 bases agree with TRBD2. Germline lookup yields CDR1 ENHRY and CDR2 SYGVKD. V shed 11 bases and J 1 base; nucleotides not matched to a gene: 6. The CDR3 totals 14 residues. CDR3 sequence: CAFSSGGGTDTQYF. Here the CDR3 DNA reads TGTGCCTTCTCAAGCGGGGGGGGCACAGATACGCAGTATTTT.

V is TRBV7-9 and J is TRBJ1-4; 7 bases fit TRBD1. This CDR3 is built from 14 residues. V trimming: 3 bases; J trimming: 8 bases; junction bases outside the gene matches: 6. The V gene's germline CDR1 is SEHNR and CDR2 FQNEAQ (reference sequence). The CDR3 bases are TGTGCCAGCAGCTTTTGGCAGGGGGAAGAAAAACTGTTTTTT. Translated, it gives CASSFWQGEEKLFF.

This sequence joins TRBV6-5 and TRBJ1-6, with TRBD1 as a possible D gene (5 bases). This CDR3 is 14 amino acids long. Germline loops: CDR1 MNHEY, CDR2 SVGAGI. Trimming removed 4 bases from V and 4 bases from J, with 8 bases in between. The CDR3 DNA reads as TGTGCCAGCAGTTGGGGGAGATATAATTCACCCCTCCACTTT. This codes for CASSWGRYNSPLHF.

The V and J genes are TRBV6-6 and TRBJ2-1; TRBD1 matches at 7 bases. V shed 5 bases, J shed 8 bases, and the junction held 6 bases outside the gene matches. The CDR3 has 13 residues. Germline CDR1 MNHNY, CDR2 SVGAGI (reference sequence). The CDR3 coding sequence is TGTGCCAGCAGTCCACAGGGGTTCCATGAGCAGTTCTTC. It codes for CASSPQGFHEQFF.

Details on this clone: This sample also contains other DNA sequences that code for the same CDR3. J is TRBJ2-7 and V is TRBV6-1; 8 bases are shared with TRBD1. V was clipped by 6 bases and J by 3 bases; unmatched bases: 10. Germline V CDR1 and CDR2: MNHNS, SASEGT. The CDR3 covers 15 residues. The DNA of the CDR3 is TGTGCCAGCAGCTCTCGGACAGGGCGGGACTACGAGCAGTACTTC. Translating it yields CASSSRTGRDYEQYF.

V is TRBV2 and J is TRBJ2-5; D not resolved. This CDR3 is built from 10 residues. The germline V and J ends were trimmed by 8 bases and 9 bases, with 10 bases remaining between them. Germline values: CDR1 SNHLY, CDR2 FYNNEI. CDR3 DNA sequence: TGTGCCAGCTACGACAAGTCCCAGTACTTC. Encoded protein: CASYDKSQYF.

The chain couples TRBV6-6 to TRBJ1-1, with D perhaps TRBD1 (5 bases). V was shortened by 5 bases and J by 3 bases, with 16 bases between the two germline ends. From germline, CDR1 is MNHNY and CDR2 SVGAGI (reference sequence). The CDR3 loop spans 15 amino acids. The CDR3 loop reads CASSQARGRDTEAFF. CDR3 nucleotide sequence: TGTGCCAGCAGTCAGGCGCGGGGACGCGACACTGAAGCTTTCTTT.

J is TRBJ2-7 and V is TRBV7-9, with unresolved D. Germline V CDR1 and CDR2: SEHNR, FQNEAQ (reference sequence). The CDR3 spans 14 residues. The V end lost 4 bases, the J end lost 0 bases, and 10 bases lay between the germline ends. The CDR3 region is CASSSDWTSYEQYF. CDR3 DNA sequence: TGTGCCAGCAGCTCCGACTGGACCTCCTACGAGCAGTACTTC.

This chain links TRBV19 with TRBJ2-1; D gene ambiguous. This CDR3 comprises 17 residues. In germline, CDR1 is LNHDA, CDR2 SQIVND (reference sequence). V was trimmed by 2 bases and J by 1 base, leaving 15 bases between them. CDR3 coding DNA: TGTGCCAGTAGTATATCCGGACCCATCCCTTCCTACAATGAGCAGTTCTTC. This gives the protein CASSISGPIPSYNEQFF.

The CDR3 coding sequence is TGTGCCAGCAGCTTGGGAGGGGCAGGGAGGTTACAAGAGACCCAGTACTTC. Its translation: CASSLGGAGRLQETQYF. The chain is built from TRBV5-6 and TRBJ2-5; D possibly corresponds to TRBD2 (6 bases). Per the germline V gene, CDR1 is SGHDT and CDR2 is YYEEEE. V lost 0 bases to trimming and J lost 2 bases, with 17 bases between them. The CDR3 runs to 17 residues.

The chain has TRBV6-5 and TRBJ2-1; D is tentatively TRBD1 or TRBD2 (5 bases each). This CDR3 spans 15 amino acids. The germline V gene encodes CDR1 MNHEY and CDR2 SVGAGI. V was trimmed by 6 bases and J by 9 bases, leaving 21 bases between them. The DNA of the CDR3 is TGTGCCAGCAGCTTCGGTGGGGGTTGGTCGGCTGAGCAGTTCTTC. Protein: CASSFGGGWSAEQFF.

V gene TRBV9 combines with J gene TRBJ2-1; 12 positions match TRBD2. This CDR3 contains 16 residues. In germline, CDR1 is SGDLS, CDR2 YYNGEE. V was pared by 4 bases and J by 3 bases, with 5 bases of the junction left unmatched. The CDR3 sequence is CASSYGTSGLYNEQFF. In DNA, the CDR3 is TGTGCCAGCAGCTATGGGACTAGCGGGCTCTACAATGAGCAGTTCTTC.

The rearrangement uses TRBV5-1 and TRBJ2-7, with D perhaps TRBD2 (5 bases). V lost 4 bases, J lost 3 bases, and 17 bases lay in between. The CDR3 extends over 15 amino acids. Germline V CDR1 and CDR2: SGHRS, YFSETQ. CDR3 in amino acids: CASSTQRNEVYEQYF. The CDR3 region has the DNA TGCGCCAGCAGCACTCAGCGGAACGAGGTCTACGAGCAGTACTTC.

This chain joins TRBV7-2 and TRBJ2-5, with D perhaps TRBD1 or TRBD2 (5 bases each). Trimming cost V 2 bases and J 1 base, with 8 bases left between them. The CDR3 totals 14 residues. Germline V gives CDR1 SGHTA, CDR2 FQGNSA. CDR3 protein: CASSLIGGQETQYF. The CDR3 DNA is TGTGCCAGCAGCTTAATTGGGGGCCAAGAGACCCAGTACTTC.

This rearrangement joins TRBV30 to TRBJ1-2; 8 positions match TRBD1. J gave up 2 bases and V 2 bases, and 4 bases lay outside the gene matches. CDR3 length: 14 amino acids. Germline CDR1 reads GTSNPN; CDR2 reads SVGIG (reference sequence). The CDR3 DNA reads TGTGCCTGGAGTCAGTGGGACAGGAACTATGGCTACACCTTC. Translation gives CAWSQWDRNYGYTF.

The chain couples TRBV7-2 to TRBJ1-2, with a weak D call TRBD1 (5 bases). The CDR3 sequence is 12 residues long. The germline gives CDR1 SGHTA, CDR2 FQGNSA. The V gene lost 10 bases and the J gene lost 5 bases, with 14 bases spanning the gap. Written as DNA, the CDR3 is TGTGCCATCCGACAGAACTCATATGGCTACACCTTC. It translates to CAIRQNSYGYTF.

The J gene is TRBJ2-5, the V gene TRBV18; 8 bases map to TRBD1. The CDR3 length is 15 residues. The V gene's germline CDR1 is KGHSH and CDR2 LQKENI. Trimming took 5 bases from V and 5 from J; bases not matched to a gene: 10. The CDR3 region has the DNA TGTGCCAGCTCATTCGGACAGGGATCGTTGGAGACCCAGTACTTC. It is translated as CASSFGQGSLETQYF.

The chain has TRBV5-4 and TRBJ2-3; D ambiguous. The length of the CDR3 is 15 residues. Trimming cost V 0 bases and J 0 bases, with 8 bases left between them. Germline CDR1 SGHNT, CDR2 YYREEE (reference sequence). The CDR3 loop reads CASSLGLSSTDTQYF. The DNA for the CDR3 is TGTGCCAGCAGCTTGGGATTATCTAGCACAGATACGCAGTATTTT. Looking up the rest from reference TRBV5-4 and TRBJ2-3 gives the full variable domain: ETGVTQSPTHLIKTRGQQVTLRCSSQSGHNTVSWYQQALGQGPQFIFQYYREEENGRGNFPPRFSGLQFPNYSSELNVNALELDDSALYLCASSLGLSSTDTQYFGPGTRLTVL.

This clone showed up just once. The chain uses TRBV2 and TRBJ2-3, with a possible D match to TRBD2 (6 bases). The V gene's germline CDR1 is SNHLY and CDR2 FYNNEI. V lost 6 bases and J 3 bases, leaving 13 bases between the germline ends. The CDR3 contains 14 residues. CDR3 protein: CASRRGFVTDTQYF. The CDR3 DNA reads as TGTGCCAGCAGGCGGGGTTTTGTAACAGATACGCAGTATTTT. The whole variable domain, filled in from reference TRBV2 and TRBJ2-3, reads EPEVTQTPSHQVTQMGQEVILRCVPISNHLYFYWYRQILGQKVEFLVSFYNNEISEKSEIFDDQFSVERPDGSNFTLKIRSTKLEDSAMYFCASRRGFVTDTQYFGPGTRLTVL.

This sequence joins TRBV5-1 and TRBJ2-1; D perhaps matches TRBD2 (6 bases). The CDR3 covers 14 residues. Germline lookup yields CDR1 SGHRS and CDR2 YFSETQ. V was pared by 4 bases and J by 7 bases, with 15 bases between. CDR3 DNA: TGCGCCAGCAGCGTGGCCATGAGCGGGAATGAGCAGTTCTTC. Amino acids: CASSVAMSGNEQFF.

The chain links TRBV2 to TRBJ1-5; D might be TRBD1 (5 bases). Between the trimmed V and J ends, which lost 3 bases and 0 bases, there was a span of 18 bases. The germline V gene encodes CDR1 SNHLY and CDR2 FYNNEI. CDR3 length: 18 amino acids. This CDR3 reads CASSDGQGGYYSNQPQHF. The CDR3 nucleotides read TGTGCCAGCAGTGACGGGCAGGGCGGGTACTATAGCAATCAGCCCCAGCATTTT.

The J gene is TRBJ2-7, the V gene TRBV2; D might be TRBD2 (6 bases). The V gene's germline CDR1 is SNHLY and CDR2 FYNNEI. This CDR3 comprises 13 residues. V was clipped by 5 bases and J by 1 base, with 9 bases between them. DNA of the CDR3: TGTGCCAGCAGTAGGGACTGGTCCTACGAGCAGTACTTC. This gives the protein CASSRDWSYEQYF. The whole variable domain, remainder taken from reference TRBV2 and TRBJ2-7, is EPEVTQTPSHQVTQMGQEVILRCVPISNHLYFYWYRQILGQKVEFLVSFYNNEISEKSEIFDDQFSVERPDGSNFTLKIRSTKLEDSAMYFCASSRDWSYEQYFGPGTRLTVT.

The chain combines TRBV7-9 with TRBJ1-4; 7 nucleotides agree with TRBD1. Trimming cost V 4 bases and J 8 bases; bases outside gene matches: 13. Germline CDR1 and CDR2: SEHNR and FQNEAQ (reference sequence). The CDR3 is 16 amino acids. The DNA for the CDR3 is TGTGCCAGCAGCTCCCACAGGGGCCTCGAAGGAGAAAAACTGTTTTTT. It yields the protein CASSSHRGLEGEKLFF.

V and J are TRBV5-6 and TRBJ2-6; D not certain. Per the germline V gene, CDR1 is SGHDT and CDR2 is YYEEEE. This CDR3 is 15 amino acids long. V shed 0 bases and J shed 0 bases, with 4 bases lying between them. CDR3 residues: CASSLGFSGANVLTF. CDR3 sequence (DNA): TGTGCCAGCAGCTTGGGGTTCTCTGGGGCCAACGTCCTGACTTTC.